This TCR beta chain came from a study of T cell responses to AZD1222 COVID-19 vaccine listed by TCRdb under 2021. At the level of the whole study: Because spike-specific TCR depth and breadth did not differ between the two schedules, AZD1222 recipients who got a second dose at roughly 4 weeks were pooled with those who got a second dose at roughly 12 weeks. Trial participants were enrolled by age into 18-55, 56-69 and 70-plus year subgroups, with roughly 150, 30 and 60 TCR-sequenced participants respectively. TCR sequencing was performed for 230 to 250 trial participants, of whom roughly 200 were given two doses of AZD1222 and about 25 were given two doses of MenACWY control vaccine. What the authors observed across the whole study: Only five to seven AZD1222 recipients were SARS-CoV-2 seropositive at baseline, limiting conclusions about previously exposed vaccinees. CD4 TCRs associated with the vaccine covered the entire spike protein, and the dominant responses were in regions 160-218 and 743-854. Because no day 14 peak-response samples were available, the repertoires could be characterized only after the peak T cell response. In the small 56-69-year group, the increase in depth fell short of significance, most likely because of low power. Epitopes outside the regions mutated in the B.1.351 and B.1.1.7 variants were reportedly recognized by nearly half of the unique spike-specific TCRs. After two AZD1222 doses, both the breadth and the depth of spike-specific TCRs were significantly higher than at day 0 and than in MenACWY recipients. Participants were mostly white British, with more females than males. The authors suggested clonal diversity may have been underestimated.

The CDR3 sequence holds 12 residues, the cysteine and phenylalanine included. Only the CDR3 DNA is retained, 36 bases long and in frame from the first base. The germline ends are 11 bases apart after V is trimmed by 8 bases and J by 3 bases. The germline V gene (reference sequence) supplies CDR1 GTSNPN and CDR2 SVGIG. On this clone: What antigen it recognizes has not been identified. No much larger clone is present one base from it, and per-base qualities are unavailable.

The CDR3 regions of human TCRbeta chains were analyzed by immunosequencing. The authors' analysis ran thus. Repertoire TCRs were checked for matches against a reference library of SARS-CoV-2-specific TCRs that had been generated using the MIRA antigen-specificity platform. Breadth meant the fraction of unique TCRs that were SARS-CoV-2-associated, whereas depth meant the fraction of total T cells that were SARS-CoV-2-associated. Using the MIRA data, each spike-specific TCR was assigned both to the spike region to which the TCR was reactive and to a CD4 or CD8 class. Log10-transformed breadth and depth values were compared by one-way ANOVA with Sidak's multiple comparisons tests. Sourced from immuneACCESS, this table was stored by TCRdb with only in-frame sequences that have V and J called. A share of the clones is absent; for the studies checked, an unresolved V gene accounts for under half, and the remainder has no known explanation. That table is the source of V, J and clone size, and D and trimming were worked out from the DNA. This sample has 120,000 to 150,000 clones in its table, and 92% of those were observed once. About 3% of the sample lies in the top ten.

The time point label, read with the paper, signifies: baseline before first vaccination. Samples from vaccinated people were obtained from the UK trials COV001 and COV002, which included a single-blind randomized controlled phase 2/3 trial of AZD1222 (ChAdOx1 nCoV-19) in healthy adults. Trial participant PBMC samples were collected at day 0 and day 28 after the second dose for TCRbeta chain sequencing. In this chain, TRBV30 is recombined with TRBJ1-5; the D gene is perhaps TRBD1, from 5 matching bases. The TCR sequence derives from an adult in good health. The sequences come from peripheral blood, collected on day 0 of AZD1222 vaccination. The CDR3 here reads CAAGRDNQPQHF. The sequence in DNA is TGTGCCGCGGGGCGGGACAATCAGCCCCAGCATTTT. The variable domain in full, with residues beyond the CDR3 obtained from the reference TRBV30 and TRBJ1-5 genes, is SQTIHQWPATLVQPVGSPLSLECTVEGTSNPNLYWYRQAAGRGLQLLFYSVGIGQISSEVPQNLSASRPQDRQFILSSKKLLLSDSGFYLCAAGRDNQPQHFGDGTRLSIL.